Detailed here is one T cell receptor (beta chain). Its specificity is unknown. Trimming cost V 0 bases and J 10 bases, with 10 bases left between them. CDR3 size: 14 residues. From germline, CDR1 is SNHLY and CDR2 FYNNEI. TCRdb reanalysed the reads using MiXCR and keeps one entry per CDR3 protein. In the table there are a few hundred thousand distinct CDR3 sequences, 20% to 25% of which are singletons. This entry is derived from a study of T cell repertoires in cytomegalovirus infection. Study details: Recently identified HLA-C-restricted CMV epitopes were used, and well-studied HLA-B-restricted CMV epitopes were used as well.

Study results and limitations: HLA-C-restricted CMV clonotypes gave the most frequent clonotype in two of eight donors.

The chain uses TRBV2 and TRBJ1-6, with D unresolved. The material sequenced was cultured PBMCs, taken from culture after CMV antigen stimulation. This sequence originates from a human donor in good health (CMV status not recorded). Some clones in this sample may be carry-over from other donors' samples. As DNA, the CDR3 is TGTGCCAGCAGTGAAGCAGGGATGGGATCACCCCTCCACTTT. It translates to CASSEAGMGSPLHF.